This T cell receptor beta chain was identified during a study of radiation and T cells in renal cell carcinoma. Noted time point: blood 2 weeks post-SBRT. Treatment indicated: 15 Gy SBRT to primary tumor, nephrectomy 4 weeks later. The patient's renal cell carcinoma had clear cell pathology. Using immunoSEQ multiplex PCR, the repertoire was profiled, and TCRdb retains in-frame clones only, with some absent. The sample has 60,000 to 65,000 clones; just over 75% are singletons. The CDR3 covers 12 residues. CDR1 and CDR2 (germline): SNHLY, FYNNEI. This receptor was obtained from a man in his fifties or sixties with renal cell carcinoma. The chain joins TRBV2 to TRBJ2-5; D might be TRBD2 (5 bases). The last part of the DNA fits TRBJ2-7 better; the J call may be wrong. The source material was blood, sampled from a patient whose treatment included radiotherapy and nephrectomy. The CDR3 sequence is CAAHGVANEQYF. As DNA, the CDR3 is TGTGCCGCCCACGGGGTGGCCAACGAGCAGTACTTC.